The 5 T cell receptor beta chains below come from one sample, sequenced in a study of blood T cell repertoires in COVID-19. The assay was immunoSEQ multiplex PCR, and TCRdb's table has in-frame clones only and misses some. This sample has some 300,000 clones; roughly 87% occur once, and the top ten carry 1%. Sequenced sample: PBMCs or T cells enriched from blood (not recorded which). All receptors come from a woman aged 30 to 39 who had recovered from COVID-19.

The chain combines TRBV7-9 with TRBJ1-3; no firm D call. The CDR3 has 15 amino acids. Trimming removed 1 base at V and 1 base at J, with 8 bases between. Germline assignment: CDR1 SEHNR and CDR2 FQNEAQ (reference sequence). CDR3 coding DNA: TGTGCCAGCAGCTTAGGTTCGGGGTCTGGAAACACCATATATTTT. Residues: CASSLGSGSGNTIYF. Full variable domain (missing parts from reference TRBV7-9 and TRBJ1-3): DTGVSQNPRHKITKRGQNVTFRCDPISEHNRLYWYRQTLGQGPEFLTYFQNEAQLEKSRLLSDRFSAERPKGSFSTLEIQRTEQGDSAMYLCASSLGSGSGNTIYFGEGSWLTVV.

This clone was counted a single time. This rearrangement joins TRBV12-3 or TRBV12-4 to TRBJ2-1, with 12 positions matching TRBD2. The CDR3 length is 13 residues. V gave up 2 bases and J gave up 13 bases; unmatched junction bases: 3. The CDR3 DNA sequence: TGTGCCAGCAGTTTATCGACTAGCGGGAGTCAGTTCTTC. Translating gives CASSLSTSGSQFF.

V and J are TRBV2 and TRBJ1-2; D call uncertain. From germline, CDR1 is SNHLY and CDR2 FYNNEI. The CDR3 totals 13 residues. Trimming took 4 bases from V and 4 from J, leaving 10 bases between them. The CDR3 nucleotides are TGTGCCAGCAGTGGTCGCACAGTCTATGGCTACACCTTC. It yields the protein CASSGRTVYGYTF.

J is TRBJ1-2 and V is TRBV2; 7 bases match TRBD1. V lost 5 bases, J lost 4 bases, and 10 bases stayed unmatched. The CDR3 is made up of 15 amino acids. Looked up from germline, CDR1 is SNHLY and CDR2 is FYNNEI. Here the CDR3 reads CASSLKQGPSYGYTF. CDR3 in DNA: TGTGCCAGCAGTCTCAAACAGGGGCCCAGCTATGGCTACACCTTC.

CDR3 bases: TGCGCCAGCAGCTTGCGACAGGGGGTTACCTACGAGCAGTACTTC. Its translation: CASSLRQGVTYEQYF. The chain uses TRBV5-1 and TRBJ2-7, with 9 bases aligning to TRBD1. Germline V gives CDR1 SGHRS, CDR2 YFSETQ. The CDR3 totals 15 residues. J was trimmed by 2 bases and V by 1 base; bases with no gene match: 4.